This is a list of T cell receptor beta chains from one sample in a study of T cells expressing NK-cell markers. TCRdb reprocessed the 5' RACE reads, with one entry per CDR3 protein and no DNA. The repertoire table contains 550,000 or so distinct CDR3 sequences. Sequencing input: blood T cells: a sorted CD56 or NKG2C T cell subset, CD4+ or CD8+ T cells, or bulk PBMC T cells (not recorded which). These receptors were obtained from a man aged 18 to 29 in good health. CDR3s include the opening cysteine and the closing phenylalanine or tryptophan. Each record gives: J gene, V gene, CDR3 protein.

j_call: TRBJ1-1
v_call: TRBV6-5
cdr3_aa: CASILTGDGNTEAFF

j_call: TRBJ1-6
v_call: TRBV27
cdr3_aa: CASSFQGRNSPLHF

j_call: TRBJ1-2
v_call: TRBV9
cdr3_aa: CASSAPRGASYGYTF

j_call: TRBJ2-5
v_call: TRBV7-2
cdr3_aa: CASSLGGWYQETQYF

j_call: TRBJ1-4
v_call: TRBV5-6
cdr3_aa: CASSKTRGHSTNEKLFF

j_call: TRBJ2-3
v_call: TRBV3-1
cdr3_aa: CASSQVQGAITDTQYF

j_call: TRBJ2-1
v_call: TRBV15
cdr3_aa: CATELAGDSSSPAEQFF

j_call: TRBJ2-1
v_call: TRBV3-1
cdr3_aa: CASSQDGTSGNHEQFF

j_call: TRBJ2-5
v_call: TRBV7-2
cdr3_aa: CASSLHRDRATETQYF

j_call: TRBJ1-5
v_call: TRBV27
cdr3_aa: CASSQTGARNQPQHF

j_call: TRBJ1-1
v_call: TRBV20-1
cdr3_aa: CSASKQAEVLWDTEAFF

j_call: TRBJ1-1
v_call: TRBV4-2
cdr3_aa: CASSQGGRPQLEAFF

j_call: TRBJ2-1
v_call: TRBV7-9
cdr3_aa: CASSLGRWTAEREGPYNEQFF

j_call: TRBJ2-7
v_call: TRBV6-5
cdr3_aa: CASSHPLRGDTYEQYF

j_call: TRBJ2-5
v_call: TRBV20-1
cdr3_aa: CSAMGLAKETQYF

j_call: TRBJ2-1
v_call: TRBV19
cdr3_aa: CASSIRLAGGPREQFF

j_call: TRBJ2-2
v_call: TRBV11-2
cdr3_aa: CASSLKGQGHGELFF

j_call: TRBJ2-3
v_call: TRBV7-6
cdr3_aa: CASSHSRWGQRQGSTDTQYF

j_call: TRBJ1-2
v_call: TRBV3-1
cdr3_aa: CASSQDLIWTSANYGYTF

j_call: TRBJ1-5
v_call: TRBV10-3
cdr3_aa: CAISEMGGRGQPQHF

j_call: TRBJ2-1
v_call: TRBV2
cdr3_aa: CASSESYRDHNEQFF

j_call: TRBJ2-1
v_call: TRBV5-1
cdr3_aa: CASSGSGASYNEQFF

j_call: TRBJ2-3
v_call: TRBV9
cdr3_aa: CASKGDLAPSSTQYF

j_call: TRBJ2-2
v_call: TRBV19
cdr3_aa: CASSIFGRAITGELFF

j_call: TRBJ1-4
v_call: TRBV5-1
cdr3_aa: CASSQSQGATNEKLFF

j_call: TRBJ2-1
v_call: TRBV24-1
cdr3_aa: CATSDPRQRSSYNEQFF

j_call: TRBJ2-7
v_call: TRBV6-1
cdr3_aa: CATTPVGGRANEQYF

j_call: TRBJ2-7
v_call: TRBV29-1
cdr3_aa: CSAVGYRDSPYEQYF

j_call: TRBJ2-5
v_call: TRBV30
cdr3_aa: CAWGPGQGIAETQYF

j_call: TRBJ2-1
v_call: TRBV6-2/TRBV6-3
cdr3_aa: CASRGTGEQFF

j_call: TRBJ2-1
v_call: TRBV4-3
cdr3_aa: CASSLNGREWQREQFF

j_call: TRBJ1-1
v_call: TRBV5-1
cdr3_aa: CASRPDRGNTEAFF

j_call: TRBJ2-5
v_call: TRBV7-8
cdr3_aa: CASSSTGDGETQYF

j_call: TRBJ2-3
v_call: TRBV9
cdr3_aa: CASKSELAGTDTQYF

j_call: TRBJ1-5
v_call: TRBV6-2/TRBV6-3
cdr3_aa: CASSANSNQPQHF

j_call: TRBJ2-5
v_call: TRBV6-2/TRBV6-3
cdr3_aa: CASSLTGNQETQYF

j_call: TRBJ2-5
v_call: TRBV10-2
cdr3_aa: CASRPGGPETQYF

j_call: TRBJ2-1
v_call: TRBV11-2
cdr3_aa: CASSLDRTSGISYNEQFF

j_call: TRBJ2-3
v_call: TRBV27
cdr3_aa: CASSLISTGGTDTQYF

j_call: TRBJ1-2
v_call: TRBV6-1
cdr3_aa: CASSRPNIGGRRNYGYTF

j_call: TRBJ2-1
v_call: TRBV19
cdr3_aa: CASSIAGSSYNEQFF

j_call: TRBJ2-1
v_call: TRBV3-1
cdr3_aa: CASSHFNDGSYNEQFF

j_call: TRBJ1-1
v_call: TRBV6-1
cdr3_aa: CASRRDRGPGGAFF

j_call: TRBJ1-1
v_call: TRBV6-1
cdr3_aa: CASSEGRTEAFF

j_call: TRBJ2-1
v_call: TRBV12-3/TRBV12-4
cdr3_aa: CASSFHSGNEQFF

j_call: TRBJ1-6
v_call: TRBV3-1
cdr3_aa: CASSPQPNSPLHF

j_call: TRBJ1-1
v_call: TRBV6-6
cdr3_aa: CASSLDRTEAFF

j_call: TRBJ2-2
v_call: TRBV29-1
cdr3_aa: CSVPRTSGTGELFF

j_call: TRBJ1-1
v_call: TRBV7-9
cdr3_aa: CASSLGQLSAFF

j_call: TRBJ2-7
v_call: TRBV30
cdr3_aa: CAYLANTYEQYF

j_call: TRBJ1-2
v_call: TRBV6-5
cdr3_aa: CASSYGQERFRRGYTF

j_call: TRBJ1-1
v_call: TRBV7-9
cdr3_aa: CASSYTTDTEAFF

j_call: TRBJ1-4
v_call: TRBV5-1
cdr3_aa: CASSLGGDWTNEKLFF

j_call: TRBJ2-3
v_call: TRBV10-3
cdr3_aa: CAISDRTSGRNTDTQYF

j_call: TRBJ2-1
v_call: TRBV7-9
cdr3_aa: CASRAGWDDNEQFF

j_call: TRBJ2-3
v_call: TRBV7-2
cdr3_aa: CASSPTPRGSQTQYF

j_call: TRBJ2-3
v_call: TRBV11-2
cdr3_aa: CASSLAQQGTQYF

j_call: TRBJ2-5
v_call: TRBV5-1
cdr3_aa: CASRIGSQETQYF

j_call: TRBJ2-1
v_call: TRBV9
cdr3_aa: CASSRREGYNEQFF